This TCR beta chain appears in the sequencing data of a study of blood T cell repertoires in COVID-19. On the study more broadly: The United States, Italy and Spain provided the acute and convalescent COVID-19 samples. Nucleic acid was either cDNA or gDNA, and it came from T cells, B-cell-depleted T cells, or PBMCs.

The J segment lost 7 bases and the V segment lost 5 bases, leaving 8 bases of the junction unmatched. The CDR3 runs to 14 residues. Germline-derived CDR1 and CDR2 are MGHDK and SYGVNS. Original analysis: Amplification of reference gene primers provided the estimated nucleated cell counts. Profiled with immunoSEQ multiplex PCR; TCRdb holds only in-frame clones, not every one. Clone size and the V and J calls come from that table; the DNA yielded D and trimming. This table holds about 99,000 clones, around 85% found once. The sample was peripheral blood. This receptor was taken from an elderly woman with active or convalescent COVID-19. The J gene is TRBJ2-1, the V gene TRBV25-1; 7 bases match TRBD2. The CDR3 bases are TGTGCCAGCAGTTCCTATTTCGGGGGGAATGAGCAGTTCTTC. Encoded protein: CASSSYFGGNEQFF.